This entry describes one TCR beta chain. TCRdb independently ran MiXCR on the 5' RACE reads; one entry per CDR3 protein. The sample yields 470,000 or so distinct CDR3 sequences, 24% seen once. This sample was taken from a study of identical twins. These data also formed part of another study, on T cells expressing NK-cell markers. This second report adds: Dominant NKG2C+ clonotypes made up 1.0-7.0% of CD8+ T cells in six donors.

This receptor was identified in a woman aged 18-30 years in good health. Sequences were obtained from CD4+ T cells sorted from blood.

CDR3 DNA: TGTGCCAGCAGTTTTGGTTACTATGGCTACACCTTC. It codes for CASSFGYYGYTF. V is TRBV12-3 or TRBV12-4 and J is TRBJ1-2; unclear D gene. V dropped 3 bases and J dropped 3 bases, with 5 bases sitting between them. The CDR3 has 12 amino acids.